Below are 23 T cell receptor beta chains sequenced from a single sample in a study of blood T cell repertoires in COVID-19. Assay used: immunoSEQ multiplex PCR; TCRdb lists only in-frame clones, some missing. The sample consists of 140,000 or so clones, about nine tenths of them appearing once. The sample comprised peripheral blood. These receptors were collected from a woman aged 45-59 years with acute or convalescent COVID-19.

This clone was observed a single time. CDR3 in DNA: TGTGCCAGCAGCTCCCGGACAGGGGATCCCTGGGGAGAGCAGTACTTC. Translated: CASSSRTGDPWGEQYF. The J gene is TRBJ2-7, the V gene TRBV7-9; 9 nucleotides align to TRBD1. Trimming took 4 bases from V and 7 from J; bases not matched to a gene: 14. Germline CDR1 and CDR2: SEHNR and FQNEAQ (reference sequence). CDR3 size: 16 residues. Based on the CDR3 plus reference TRBV7-9 and TRBJ2-7, the full variable domain is DTGVSQNPRHKITKRGQNVTFRCDPISEHNRLYWYRQTLGQGPEFLTYFQNEAQLEKSRLLSDRFSAERPKGSFSTLEIQRTEQGDSAMYLCASSSRTGDPWGEQYFGPGTRLTVT.

The V gene is TRBV11-2, the J gene TRBJ2-1, with 11 bases that match TRBD2. This CDR3 has 15 amino acids. Germline lookup yields CDR1 SGHAT and CDR2 FQNNGV. The V and J ends lost 1 base and 10 bases, in that order; junction bases with no gene match: 6. Written as DNA, the CDR3 is TGTGCCAGCAGCTTAGGTAGCGGGAGGGCCGTAGAGCAGTTCTTC. It translates to CASSLGSGRAVEQFF.

This rearrangement joins TRBV18 to TRBJ1-1, with D unclear. With 4 bases removed from V and 6 bases from J, the gap between germline ends came to 9 bases. The germline gives CDR1 KGHSH, CDR2 LQKENI. CDR3 size: 12 residues. The DNA of the CDR3 is TGTGCCAGCTCACTCGGGGATTCTGAAGCTTTCTTT. It specifies CASSLGDSEAFF.

This chain links TRBV7-8 with TRBJ1-1; D may be TRBD1 (5 bases). Germline assignment: CDR1 SGHVS and CDR2 FQNEAQ. V dropped 2 bases and J dropped 5 bases, with 15 bases sitting between them. CDR3 length: 15 residues. Written as DNA, the CDR3 is TGTGCCAGCAGCTTACCCCCCCAGGGAAAGACTGAAGCTTTCTTT. Protein: CASSLPPQGKTEAFF.

The chain has TRBV4-1 and TRBJ2-4, with TRBD2 as a possible D gene (6 bases). Trimming pared 1 base from V and 0 bases from J, leaving 7 bases between. CDR1 and CDR2 (germline): MGHRA, YSYEKL. CDR3 length: 15 residues. Here the CDR3 DNA reads TGCGCCAGCAGCCAAGTGGGACTAGCCAAAAACATTCAGTACTTC. Encoded protein: CASSQVGLAKNIQYF.

The chain joins TRBV6-5 to TRBJ2-3; D gene unclear. This CDR3 contains 12 residues. Germline loops: CDR1 MNHEY, CDR2 SVGAGI. Deletions cut 6 bases from V and 2 bases from J, with 6 bases between. This CDR3 reads CASRGVTDTQYF. The DNA for the CDR3 is TGTGCCAGCAGGGGCGTCACAGATACGCAGTATTTT.

The chain recombines TRBV19 with TRBJ2-5; D might be TRBD2 (6 bases). Trimming left V 4 bases short and J 5 bases short, with 14 bases between. CDR1 is LNHDA and CDR2 is SQIVND in the germline V gene (reference sequence). The CDR3 is made up of 14 amino acids. The CDR3 region has the DNA TGTGCCAGTAGTAATACGGGAGTCCCGGAGACCCAGTACTTC. Amino acids: CASSNTGVPETQYF.

This chain uses TRBV9 with TRBJ1-3; D call uncertain. The CDR3 runs to 17 residues. V lost 1 base and J lost 0, with 14 bases in between. The germline V gene encodes CDR1 SGDLS and CDR2 YYNGEE. The CDR3 protein is CASSVNRVEASGNTIYF. The DNA for the CDR3 is TGTGCCAGCAGCGTAAACCGTGTCGAAGCCTCTGGAAACACCATATATTTT.

This sequence joins TRBV10-3 and TRBJ2-1; 9 nucleotides agree with TRBD2. The CDR3 consists of 15 residues. Trimming removed 10 bases from V and 4 bases from J; junction bases left unmatched: 11. The V gene's germline CDR1 is ENHRY and CDR2 SYGVKD. The CDR3 sequence: CAKLGSSGGYNEQFF. The DNA of the CDR3 is TGTGCCAAGCTTGGGAGTAGCGGGGGATACAATGAGCAGTTCTTC.

The chain employs TRBV27 and TRBJ2-1; TRBD1 matches 7 bases. Germline-derived CDR1 and CDR2 are MNHEY and SMNVEV (reference sequence). V was pared by 3 bases and J by 13 bases, with 6 bases of the junction left unmatched. The CDR3 runs 12 residues. The CDR3 protein is CASSFGDRVQFF. The CDR3 coding sequence is TGTGCCAGCAGTTTTGGAGACAGGGTTCAGTTCTTC.

This clone was found a few times. V is TRBV30 and J is TRBJ2-2; D not resolved. The CDR3 covers 13 residues. Trimming removed 2 bases at V and 2 bases at J, with 6 bases between. Germline CDR1 GTSNPN, CDR2 SVGIG (reference sequence). The CDR3 sequence is CAWSPYNTGELFF. Written as DNA, the CDR3 is TGTGCCTGGAGTCCCTACAACACCGGGGAGCTGTTTTTT.

The CDR3 here is CASSVDRATNEKLFF. The CDR3 nucleotides read TGTGCCAGTAGTGTGGACAGAGCAACTAATGAAAAACTGTTTTTT. V and J are TRBV19 and TRBJ1-4; weak D call: TRBD1 (6 bases). Germline lookup yields CDR1 LNHDA and CDR2 SQIVND (reference sequence). This CDR3 has 15 amino acids. V lost 5 bases, J lost 0 bases, and 10 bases lay in between. The full variable domain, rest sourced from reference TRBV19 and TRBJ1-4, is DGGITQSPKYLFRKEGQNVTLSCEQNLNHDAMYWYRQDPGQGLRLIYYSQIVNDFQKGDIAEGYSVSREKKESFPLTVTSAQKNPTAFYLCASSVDRATNEKLFFGSGTQLSVL.

This clone was observed a single time. The rearrangement links TRBV7-8 to TRBJ1-2; D might be TRBD1 (5 bases). V lost 2 bases and J 1 base, leaving 8 bases between the germline ends. This CDR3 is built from 14 residues. The germline V gene has CDR1 SGHVS and CDR2 FQNEAQ. This chain's CDR3 is CASSLSRVNYGYTF. CDR3 DNA sequence: TGTGCCAGCAGCTTAAGCAGGGTTAACTATGGCTACACCTTC.

This chain connects TRBV5-4 to TRBJ2-1; 11 positions match TRBD2. The V and J ends lost 0 bases and 6 bases, in that order; junction bases with no gene match: 5. The CDR3 is made up of 16 amino acids. Germline CDR1 SGHNT, CDR2 YYREEE (reference sequence). CDR3: CASSLVAGGALNEQFF. In nucleotides, the CDR3 is TGTGCCAGCAGCTTGGTAGCGGGGGGGGCCCTCAATGAGCAGTTCTTC.

This chain links TRBV15 with TRBJ1-5, with 7 bases that match TRBD1. The CDR3 length is 15 residues. Germline loops: CDR1 LNHNV, CDR2 YYDKDF (reference sequence). With 0 bases clipped from V and 7 bases from J, the junction kept 6 bases outside the gene matches. CDR3 sequence reads: CATSRDRGQSQPQHF. Written as DNA, the CDR3 is TGTGCCACCAGCAGAGATAGGGGGCAGTCGCAGCCCCAGCATTTT.

The chain links TRBV28 to TRBJ2-7; 7 bases match TRBD2. V trimming: 4 bases; J trimming: 6 bases; junction bases outside the gene matches: 15. The CDR3 consists of 16 residues. Germline V gene sequence: CDR1 MDHEN, CDR2 SYDVKM. CDR3 residues: CASSSVNQRGRPEQYF. The DNA of the CDR3 is TGTGCCAGCAGTTCCGTTAACCAGCGGGGCCGCCCCGAGCAGTACTTC. The full variable domain, its missing parts supplied by reference TRBV28 and TRBJ2-7, is DVKVTQSSRYLVKRTGEKVFLECVQDMDHENMFWYRQDPGLGLRLIYFSYDVKMKEKGDIPEGYSVSREKKERFSLILESASTNQTSMYLCASSSVNQRGRPEQYFGPGTRLTVT.

This chain connects TRBV5-4 to TRBJ1-2; tentatively, D is TRBD1 (6 bases). There are 14 residues in the CDR3. The ends were cut back, 1 base at V and 5 bases at J, with 12 bases in the middle. Germline CDR1 reads SGHNT; CDR2 reads YYREEE (reference sequence). CDR3 region: CASSLWRQVYGYTF. The CDR3 DNA reads as TGTGCCAGCAGCTTGTGGAGACAGGTTTATGGCTACACCTTC.

The V call is TRBV5-1, the J call TRBJ2-3, with TRBD2 identical over 10 bases. The CDR3 contains 14 residues. The V segment lost 3 bases and the J segment 3 bases; nucleotides outside the gene matches: 1. Germline CDR1 and CDR2: SGHRS and YFSETQ. Here the CDR3 reads CASSSTSGTDTQYF. The CDR3 DNA reads TGCGCCAGCAGCTCGACTAGCGGGACAGATACGCAGTATTTT.

The chain couples TRBV19 to TRBJ1-2, with unresolved D. Germline CDR1 LNHDA, CDR2 SQIVND (reference sequence). This CDR3 is 13 amino acids long. Trimming cost V 0 bases and J 11 bases, with 13 bases left between them. CDR3 coding DNA: TGTGCCAGTAGTATAGATCGGGGAATCTCATACACCTTC. Translated, it gives CASSIDRGISYTF.

The rearrangement joins TRBV30 to TRBJ1-5, with a tentative D call TRBD1 (5 bases). V lost 0 bases and J lost 1, with 16 bases in between. The CDR3 covers 17 residues. The germline gives CDR1 GTSNPN, CDR2 SVGIG (reference sequence). CDR3: CAWSVSAGKFSNQPQHF. The CDR3 region has the DNA TGTGCCTGGAGTGTATCGGCAGGGAAATTCAGCAATCAGCCCCAGCATTTT.

The CDR3: CASSDWQGASGELFF. The CDR3 bases are TGTGCCAGCAGTGATTGGCAGGGGGCCTCCGGGGAGCTGTTTTTT. The chain joins TRBV2 to TRBJ2-2, with 8 bases identical to TRBD1. The CDR3 totals 15 residues. Unmatched junction bases numbered 6, after V lost 3 bases and J lost 6 bases. Per germline, CDR1 SNHLY and CDR2 FYNNEI.

This clone appeared once. The gene calls are TRBV9 and TRBJ2-3, with 9 bases lining up with TRBD2. Trimming removed 3 bases from V and 2 bases from J; junction bases left unmatched: 10. Germline V gene lookup returns CDR1 SGDLS and CDR2 YYNGEE. The CDR3 sequence is 17 residues long. This CDR3 reads CASSEGASGAYTDTQYF. The CDR3 DNA is TGTGCCAGCAGCGAGGGGGCTAGCGGGGCCTACACAGATACGCAGTATTTT.

The sample holds one count of this clone. The chain is built from TRBV11-2 and TRBJ2-2, with TRBD2 as a possible D gene (7 bases). The CDR3 sequence is 16 residues long. CDR1 and CDR2 (germline): SGHAT, FQNNGV. V lost 2 bases to trimming and J lost 6 bases, with 16 bases between them. Here the CDR3 DNA reads TGTGCCAGCAGCTTAAGCCGGGGGGCTCTGTCCGGGGAGCTGTTTTTT. This translates into CASSLSRGALSGELFF.